A selection of T cell receptor beta chains follows, all from one sample in a study. TCRdb called the RT-PCR reads again in MiXCR, with one record for every CDR3 protein. The sample consists of about 680,000 distinct CDR3 sequences, approximately 15% of them appearing once. The sequencing input was memory CD4+ T cells from blood. The receptors originated from a female donor in good health, serving as a healthy control. Both conserved end residues are part of each CDR3. The D gene is left open where the match is weak. Clone size is given for some rows only: seen once, a few or many times, or a class if the clone is expanded.

cdr3_aa: CASSPGLAGLQEQYF; cdr3_nt: TGTGCCAGCAGCCCTGGACTAGCGGGACTTCAGGAGCAGTACTTC; clone_size: many; d_call: TRBD2; j_call: TRBJ2-7; v_call: TRBV3-1
cdr3_aa: CASSLNPRNTEAFF; cdr3_nt: TGTGCCAGCAGCTTGAACCCGAGGAACACTGAAGCTTTCTTT; clone_size: few; d_call: NA; j_call: TRBJ1-1; v_call: TRBV7-2
cdr3_aa: CASSTDRGLYTEAFF; cdr3_nt: TGTGCCAGCAGCACGGACAGGGGGCTATACACTGAAGCTTTCTTT; clone_size: NA; d_call: TRBD1; j_call: TRBJ1-1; v_call: TRBV9
cdr3_aa: CASSYSPRTGGNTAYEQYF; cdr3_nt: TGTGCCAGCAGTTACTCACCACGGACAGGGGGCAACACCGCCTACGAGCAGTACTTC; clone_size: many; d_call: TRBD1; j_call: TRBJ2-7; v_call: TRBV6-5
cdr3_aa: CASSSRDRELFF; cdr3_nt: TGTGCCAGCAGTAGCCGGGACAGGGAGCTGTTTTTT; clone_size: NA; d_call: NA; j_call: TRBJ2-2; v_call: TRBV12-3/TRBV12-4
cdr3_aa: CSASGLAGGTDTQYF; cdr3_nt: TGCAGTGCTAGCGGACTAGCGGGAGGGACAGATACGCAGTATTTT; clone_size: NA; d_call: TRBD2; j_call: TRBJ2-3; v_call: TRBV20-1
cdr3_aa: CASSPQGQGGYEQYF; cdr3_nt: TGTGCCAGCAGCCCACAGGGACAGGGCGGCTACGAGCAGTACTTC; clone_size: many; d_call: TRBD1; j_call: TRBJ2-7; v_call: TRBV7-2
cdr3_aa: CASSGQAGNQPQHF; cdr3_nt: TGTGCCAGCAGTGGACAGGCCGGCAATCAGCCCCAGCATTTT; clone_size: NA; d_call: TRBD1; j_call: TRBJ1-5; v_call: TRBV12-3/TRBV12-4
cdr3_aa: CSVDPETTEAFF; cdr3_nt: TGCAGCGTTGACCCCGAAACGACTGAAGCTTTCTTT; clone_size: NA; d_call: NA; j_call: TRBJ1-1; v_call: TRBV29-1
cdr3_aa: CASSSQIAGAQYF; cdr3_nt: TGTGCCAGCAGCTCGCAGATAGCGGGAGCACAATATTTT; clone_size: NA; d_call: TRBD2; j_call: TRBJ2-3; v_call: TRBV7-2
cdr3_aa: CSAGPSGGVTEAFF; cdr3_nt: TGCAGTGCTGGCCCCTCGGGAGGGGTGACTGAAGCTTTCTTT; clone_size: few; d_call: NA; j_call: TRBJ1-1; v_call: TRBV20-1
cdr3_aa: CASSSPTGVTGELFF; cdr3_nt: TGTGCCAGCAGCTCCCCGACAGGGGTAACCGGGGAGCTGTTTTTT; clone_size: few; d_call: TRBD1; j_call: TRBJ2-2; v_call: TRBV7-8
cdr3_aa: CASSIGDGNIQYF; cdr3_nt: TGTGCCAGCAGTATTGGGGACGGAAACATTCAGTACTTC; clone_size: many; d_call: NA; j_call: TRBJ2-4; v_call: TRBV6-1
cdr3_aa: CASSQGYASGSYEQYF; cdr3_nt: TGTGCCAGCAGCCAAGGATATGCTAGCGGGAGCTACGAGCAGTACTTC; clone_size: many; d_call: TRBD2; j_call: TRBJ2-7; v_call: TRBV4-2
cdr3_aa: CATSEQETQYF; cdr3_nt: TGTGCCACCAGTGAACAAGAGACCCAGTACTTC; clone_size: many; d_call: NA; j_call: TRBJ2-5; v_call: TRBV24-1